A selection of T cell receptor beta chains follows, all from one sample in a study of OX40 agonist ivuxolimab in advanced cancers. Here immunoSEQ multiplex PCR was the method, and the copy in TCRdb shows in-frame clones only, minus some. The sample has 20,000 to 25,000 clones, 73% seen once; the top ten hold about 17%. The sequenced sample was CD4+ or CD8+ T cells sorted from blood, obtained in a trial of the OX40 agonist ivuxolimab. These receptors were taken from an adult with an advanced solid tumor such as melanoma, head and neck, liver or kidney cancer. The CDR3 runs from the conserved cysteine through the conserved F or W. Each record gives: V gene, D gene, clone size, J gene, CDR3 protein, CDR3 DNA. A D gene is named only where the DNA matches it firmly. Size is stated for part of the rows, as once, few or many counts, or as a class when the clone is expanded.

v_call: TRBV5-6; d_call: NA; clone_size: NA; j_call: TRBJ2-1; cdr3_aa: CASSLGSPVRAYNEQFF; cdr3_nt: TGTGCCAGCAGCTTGGGAAGTCCGGTAAGGGCCTACAATGAGCAGTTCTTC
v_call: TRBV27; d_call: NA; clone_size: NA; j_call: TRBJ2-5; cdr3_aa: CASSLYSGVQETQYF; cdr3_nt: TGTGCCAGCAGTTTATATAGTGGGGTCCAAGAGACCCAGTACTTC
v_call: TRBV19; d_call: TRBD1; clone_size: NA; j_call: TRBJ2-7; cdr3_aa: CASTPGQGWSEQYF; cdr3_nt: TGTGCCAGTACCCCGGGACAGGGCTGGTCCGAGCAGTACTTC
v_call: TRBV6-5; d_call: NA; clone_size: NA; j_call: TRBJ2-7; cdr3_aa: CASTWTNSYEQYF; cdr3_nt: TGTGCCAGCACATGGACTAACTCCTACGAGCAGTACTTC
v_call: TRBV19; d_call: NA; clone_size: NA; j_call: TRBJ2-7; cdr3_aa: CASNLGGEQYF; cdr3_nt: TGTGCCAGTAACCTAGGGGGCGAGCAGTACTTC
v_call: TRBV11-3; d_call: TRBD1; clone_size: medium-sized; j_call: TRBJ2-1; cdr3_aa: CASSPRRPGTGSYNEQFF; cdr3_nt: TGTGCCAGCAGCCCCCGACGCCCCGGGACAGGTTCCTACAATGAGCAGTTCTTC
v_call: TRBV28; d_call: TRBD1; clone_size: few; j_call: TRBJ1-6; cdr3_aa: CASSLGQYNSPLHF; cdr3_nt: TGTGCCAGCAGCCTGGGACAGTATAATTCACCCCTCCACTTT
v_call: TRBV19; d_call: NA; clone_size: few; j_call: TRBJ1-6; cdr3_aa: CASSIQEDNSPLHF; cdr3_nt: TGTGCCAGTTCAATACAGGAGGACAATTCACCCCTCCACTTT
v_call: TRBV29-1; d_call: NA; clone_size: few; j_call: TRBJ1-1; cdr3_aa: CSVLLTEAFF; cdr3_nt: TGCAGCGTTTTGTTAACTGAAGCTTTCTTT
v_call: TRBV4-1; d_call: NA; clone_size: medium-sized; j_call: TRBJ2-3; cdr3_aa: CASSQLSGTDTQYF; cdr3_nt: TGCGCCAGCAGCCAACTCTCCGGGACAGATACGCAGTATTTT
v_call: TRBV7-8; d_call: TRBD1; clone_size: NA; j_call: TRBJ1-2; cdr3_aa: CASSFGTGAIYGYTF; cdr3_nt: TGTGCCAGCAGCTTCGGGACAGGGGCTATCTATGGCTACACCTTC
v_call: TRBV23-1; d_call: NA; clone_size: NA; j_call: TRBJ2-3; cdr3_aa: CASSGPLRDSTDTQYF; cdr3_nt: TGCGCCAGCAGTGGGCCCTTGAGGGATAGCACAGATACGCAGTATTTT
v_call: TRBV9; d_call: NA; clone_size: few; j_call: TRBJ2-2; cdr3_aa: CASSVGGTGELFF; cdr3_nt: TGTGCCAGCAGCGTAGGAGGGACCGGGGAGCTGTTTTTT
v_call: TRBV6-5; d_call: NA; clone_size: NA; j_call: TRBJ2-3; cdr3_aa: CASFRGGGYTDTQYF; cdr3_nt: TGTGCCTCCTTCCGAGGAGGGGGTTACACAGATACGCAGTATTTT
v_call: TRBV6-5; d_call: NA; clone_size: NA; j_call: TRBJ1-6; cdr3_aa: CASSLIGTAFNSPLHF; cdr3_nt: TGTGCCAGCAGTTTAATAGGGACGGCTTTCAATTCACCCCTCCACTTT
v_call: TRBV28; d_call: TRBD2; clone_size: NA; j_call: TRBJ2-5; cdr3_aa: CASSYPSGGQETQYF; cdr3_nt: TGTGCCAGCAGTTATCCCAGCGGGGGCCAAGAGACCCAGTACTTC
v_call: TRBV4-3; d_call: TRBD1; clone_size: NA; j_call: TRBJ2-3; cdr3_aa: CASSQETTGSMTDTQYF; cdr3_nt: TGCGCCAGCAGCCAAGAGACGACAGGGTCAATGACAGATACGCAGTATTTT
v_call: TRBV5-4; d_call: NA; clone_size: few; j_call: TRBJ2-5; cdr3_aa: CASSPTAGTSKTQYF; cdr3_nt: TGTGCCAGCAGCCCGACCGCCGGGACTTCGAAGACCCAGTACTTC
v_call: TRBV6-5; d_call: TRBD2; clone_size: NA; j_call: TRBJ2-7; cdr3_aa: CASRPGLAGPEQYF; cdr3_nt: TGTGCCAGCAGACCGGGACTAGCGGGGCCCGAGCAGTACTTC
v_call: TRBV10-3; d_call: NA; clone_size: once; j_call: TRBJ2-1; cdr3_aa: CAISEGSLSDEQFF; cdr3_nt: TGTGCCATCAGTGAGGGCAGCTTAAGCGATGAGCAGTTCTTC
v_call: TRBV28; d_call: NA; clone_size: NA; j_call: TRBJ2-3; cdr3_aa: CASRLGGASTDTQYF; cdr3_nt: TGTGCCAGCAGGTTAGGGGGGGCAAGCACAGATACGCAGTATTTT
v_call: TRBV5-5; d_call: NA; clone_size: many; j_call: TRBJ2-5; cdr3_aa: CASSLTGIQETQYF; cdr3_nt: TGTGCCAGCAGCTTGACCGGAATCCAAGAGACCCAGTACTTC
v_call: TRBV27; d_call: NA; clone_size: NA; j_call: TRBJ2-2; cdr3_aa: CASSFSREAGELFF; cdr3_nt: TGTGCCAGCAGTTTTTCGAGGGAGGCCGGGGAGCTGTTTTTT
v_call: TRBV5-1; d_call: TRBD1; clone_size: NA; j_call: TRBJ1-6; cdr3_aa: CASSLVAGGSYNSPLHF; cdr3_nt: TGCGCCAGCAGCTTGGTAGCAGGGGGCTCCTATAATTCACCCCTCCACTTT
v_call: TRBV11-2; d_call: TRBD2; clone_size: NA; j_call: TRBJ2-5; cdr3_aa: CASSSGLAGPQETQYF; cdr3_nt: TGTGCCAGCAGCTCGGGACTAGCGGGGCCGCAAGAGACCCAGTACTTC
v_call: TRBV30; d_call: NA; clone_size: few; j_call: TRBJ1-2; cdr3_aa: CAWQTDLAEYGYTF; cdr3_nt: TGTGCCTGGCAAACGGACCTGGCAGAGTATGGCTACACCTTC
v_call: TRBV4-1; d_call: NA; clone_size: few; j_call: TRBJ1-5; cdr3_aa: CASSLTEQNQPQHF; cdr3_nt: TGCGCCAGCAGCCTGACAGAACAAAATCAGCCCCAGCATTTT
v_call: TRBV6-5; d_call: NA; clone_size: NA; j_call: TRBJ2-1; cdr3_aa: CASSKRSSYNEQFF; cdr3_nt: TGTGCCAGCAGTAAACGGAGCTCCTACAATGAGCAGTTCTTC
v_call: TRBV9; d_call: NA; clone_size: few; j_call: TRBJ1-6; cdr3_aa: CASSVTESSYNSPLHF; cdr3_nt: TGTGCCAGCAGCGTAACCGAAAGCTCCTATAATTCACCCCTCCACTTT
v_call: TRBV6-5; d_call: NA; clone_size: NA; j_call: TRBJ1-5; cdr3_aa: CASTHGGNQPQHF; cdr3_nt: TGTGCCAGCACCCACGGGGGCAATCAGCCCCAGCATTTT
v_call: TRBV5-4; d_call: NA; clone_size: NA; j_call: TRBJ2-7; cdr3_aa: CASSLTDSSYEQYF; cdr3_nt: TGTGCCAGCAGCTTGACAGACTCCTCATACGAGCAGTACTTC
v_call: TRBV27; d_call: NA; clone_size: once; j_call: TRBJ2-7; cdr3_aa: CASSFIGSSYEQYF; cdr3_nt: TGTGCCAGCAGTTTTATAGGGAGCTCCTACGAGCAGTACTTC